This T cell receptor (beta chain) is drawn from a study of tumor-infiltrating lymphocytes in primary liver carcinoma. Germline DNA was also extracted, and blood RNA was taken from unsorted whole blood. TCR beta cDNA was prepared out of roughly 0.5 ug total RNA by means of a constant-region primer. Employing slightly modified ARM-PCR, three nested multiplex PCR rounds were run, and these gave rise to the TCR beta libraries. Investigators reported that the first two PCR rounds, at about 11 cycles each, used TRBV1-TRBV30 forward primers with a C-beta reverse primer. TCRdb re-derived calls from the multiplex PCR reads in MiXCR, one entry per CDR3 protein. The table shows approximately 330,000 distinct CDR3 sequences, with 65% occurring only once. The ends lost 0 bases at V and 2 bases at J; junction bases unmatched: 6. The CDR3 has 17 amino acids. Looked up from germline, CDR1 is MNHEY and CDR2 is SVGAGI.

The sequence was collected from a man between 40 and 49 years old with primary liver carcinoma and hepatitis B virus infection. The rearrangement uses TRBV6-5 and TRBJ2-3; 9 bases are shared with TRBD2. The sample was peripheral blood. The CDR3 loop reads CASSYSPLAGHTDTQYF. CDR3 nucleotide sequence: TGTGCCAGCAGTTACTCCCCGCTAGCGGGACACACAGATACGCAGTATTTT.